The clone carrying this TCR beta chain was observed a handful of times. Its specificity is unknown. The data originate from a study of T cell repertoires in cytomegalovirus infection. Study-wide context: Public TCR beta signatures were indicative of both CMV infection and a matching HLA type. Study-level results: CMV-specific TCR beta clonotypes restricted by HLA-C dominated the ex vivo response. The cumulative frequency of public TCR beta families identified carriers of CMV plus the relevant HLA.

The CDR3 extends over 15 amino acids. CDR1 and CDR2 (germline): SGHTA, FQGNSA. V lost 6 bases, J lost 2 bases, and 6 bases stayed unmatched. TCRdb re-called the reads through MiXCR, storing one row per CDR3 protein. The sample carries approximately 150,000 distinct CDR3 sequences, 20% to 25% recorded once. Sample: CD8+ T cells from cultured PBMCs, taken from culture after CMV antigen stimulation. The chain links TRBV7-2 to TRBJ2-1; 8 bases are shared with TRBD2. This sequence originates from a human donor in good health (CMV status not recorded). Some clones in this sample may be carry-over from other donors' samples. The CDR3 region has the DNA TGTGCCAGCAGTCCCGGGGGGGACCCCTACAATGAGCAGTTCTTC. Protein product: CASSPGGDPYNEQFF.